This T cell receptor beta chain was profiled in a study of cytomegalovirus exposure and HLA in healthy donors. This clone occurred a few times. Antigen: not known. Study outcomes and limitations: A later analysis linked a missense DCLRE1C variant to TCR beta V- and J-gene trimming. Highly shared variants forming one cluster were likely a sequencing artifact.

The primer mix had 60 Vbeta and 13 Jbeta primers. Sequenced by immunoSEQ multiplex PCR; TCRdb stores in-frame clones only, minus some. The sample has about 190,000 clones, 80% to 85% seen once. This receptor was obtained from a young woman in good health and CMV-seronegative. The sequencing input was PBMCs.

The CDR3 is CASSTSNSPLHF. In DNA, the CDR3 is TGCGCCAGCTCCACATCGAATTCACCCCTCCACTTT. The chain uses TRBV10-1 and TRBJ1-6; D uncertain. The CDR3 consists of 12 residues. V shed 8 bases and J shed 7 bases, with 9 bases lying between them. Looked up from germline, CDR1 is WNHNN and CDR2 is SYGVQD (reference sequence).